The TCR beta chain under discussion was sequenced for a study of blood T cell repertoires in COVID-19 (TCRdb year 2020). Study-level background: Collaborator samples came from the United States, Italy and Spain and covered acute and convalescent phases of COVID-19. The material from the prospective study consisted of cDNA or gDNA derived from T cells, B-cell-depleted T cells, or PBMCs. Subjects who had been exposed to COVID-19, were actively infected with it, or had recovered from it provided the deeply sampled blood TCRbeta repertoires that made up the dataset. The repertoires were made available in a free public database intended to serve as a resource for research on the immune response to SARS-CoV-2. The samples were drawn from the first 160 participants of the ongoing ImmuneRACE study and from about 1,200 subjects provided by 6 global collaborators. The sample metadata nearly always contained a de-identified subject ID, COVID-19 status, age in years and sex. HLA class I and class II types, where available, came from metadata supplied by the sample provider rather than from assay-based typing. Findings and caveats that apply to the study as a whole: The quantity of clinical and demographic metadata differed by source and by participant and was supplied without curation.

The immunoSEQ Assay, a bias-controlled multiplex PCR, was used to amplify TCRbeta CDR3 regions from genomic DNA. Regarding the original processing steps: The number of nucleated cells in each sample was estimated by amplification of reference gene primers within the assay. To quantify the absolute abundance of each unique TCRbeta CDR3 rearrangement, sequence reads were collapsed and filtered. For each sample, productive Simpson clonality was calculated as the square root of Simpson's diversity index across productive rearrangements. Held by TCRdb, this immuneACCESS table contains in-frame sequences only and omits some clones. Under half of the omission traces to an unresolved V gene where checked; the cause of the rest is unknown. D and trimming were read from the DNA, whereas the V and J calls and clone size are those reported in that table. The sample contains 85,000 or so clones, roughly 88% of them found a single time. 25% to 30% of the sample comes from the top ten.

In this sample, this clone turned up once. This receptor's antigen is unknown. Per-base quality was not reported, and no clone a single base away is much larger than it. Each collaborating institution followed its own protocols to collect whole blood in K2EDTA tubes. Collaborator samples were shipped for TCRbeta analysis as frozen whole blood, isolated PBMCs, or DNA extracted from either sample type. The germline V gene yields SGDLS for CDR1 and YYNGEE for CDR2. Including cysteine and phenylalanine, the CDR3 has 15 amino acids. The entry retains the CDR3 DNA only, 45 bases that are in frame from base 1. Compared with germline, V lacks 3 bases and J lacks 1 base; bases without a gene match: 4.

Sequencing was done on a sample of peripheral blood. The TCR originated in a man over 45 with active or convalescent COVID-19. The chain uses TRBV9 and TRBJ2-3, with 8 junctional bases fitting TRBD1. CDR3 region: CASSGGQVRTDTQYF. The nucleotides read TGTGCCAGCAGCGGGGGACAGGTGCGCACAGATACGCAGTATTTT.